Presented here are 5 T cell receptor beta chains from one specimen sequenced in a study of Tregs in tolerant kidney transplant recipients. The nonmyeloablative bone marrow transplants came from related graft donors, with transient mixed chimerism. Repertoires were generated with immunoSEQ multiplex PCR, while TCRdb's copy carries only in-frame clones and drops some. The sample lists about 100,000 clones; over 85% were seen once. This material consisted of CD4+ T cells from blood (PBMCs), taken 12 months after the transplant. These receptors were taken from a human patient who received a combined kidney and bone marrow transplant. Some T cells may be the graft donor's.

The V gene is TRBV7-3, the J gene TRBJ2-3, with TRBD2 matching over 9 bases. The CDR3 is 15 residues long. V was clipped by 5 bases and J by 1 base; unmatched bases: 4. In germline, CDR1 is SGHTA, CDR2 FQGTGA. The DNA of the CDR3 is TGTGCCAGCAGCCCTCGACTAGCGGGCACAGATACGCAGTATTTT. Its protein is CASSPRLAGTDTQYF.

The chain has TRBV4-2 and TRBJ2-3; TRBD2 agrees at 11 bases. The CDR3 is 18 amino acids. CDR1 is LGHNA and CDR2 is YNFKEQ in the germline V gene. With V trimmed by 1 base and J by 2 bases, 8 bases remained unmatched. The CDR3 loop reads CASSQAYPGLAATDTQYF. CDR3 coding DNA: TGTGCCAGCAGCCAAGCGTATCCGGGACTAGCGGCCACAGATACGCAGTATTTT.

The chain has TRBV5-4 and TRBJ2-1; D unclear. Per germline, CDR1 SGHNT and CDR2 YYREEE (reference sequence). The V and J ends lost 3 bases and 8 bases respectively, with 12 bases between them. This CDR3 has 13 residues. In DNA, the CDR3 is TGTGCCAGCAGCTACACCCAGGTCCATGAGCAGTTCTTC. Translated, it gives CASSYTQVHEQFF.

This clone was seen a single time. CDR3 sequence (DNA): TGTGCCAGCAGTTTAGGTTCTCGGGGGTATCACACTGAAGCTTTCTTT. Translating gives CASSLGSRGYHTEAFF. The chain links TRBV27 to TRBJ1-1; TRBD1 is a possible D gene (5 bases). Deletions cut 2 bases from V and 3 bases from J, with 16 bases between. Germline lookup yields CDR1 MNHEY and CDR2 SMNVEV (reference sequence). This CDR3 is built from 16 residues.

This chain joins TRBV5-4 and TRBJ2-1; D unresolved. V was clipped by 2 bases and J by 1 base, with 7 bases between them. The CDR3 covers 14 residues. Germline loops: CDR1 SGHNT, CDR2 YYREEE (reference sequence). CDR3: CASSFAVSYNEQFF. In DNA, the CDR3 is TGTGCCAGCAGCTTCGCGGTATCCTACAATGAGCAGTTCTTC.